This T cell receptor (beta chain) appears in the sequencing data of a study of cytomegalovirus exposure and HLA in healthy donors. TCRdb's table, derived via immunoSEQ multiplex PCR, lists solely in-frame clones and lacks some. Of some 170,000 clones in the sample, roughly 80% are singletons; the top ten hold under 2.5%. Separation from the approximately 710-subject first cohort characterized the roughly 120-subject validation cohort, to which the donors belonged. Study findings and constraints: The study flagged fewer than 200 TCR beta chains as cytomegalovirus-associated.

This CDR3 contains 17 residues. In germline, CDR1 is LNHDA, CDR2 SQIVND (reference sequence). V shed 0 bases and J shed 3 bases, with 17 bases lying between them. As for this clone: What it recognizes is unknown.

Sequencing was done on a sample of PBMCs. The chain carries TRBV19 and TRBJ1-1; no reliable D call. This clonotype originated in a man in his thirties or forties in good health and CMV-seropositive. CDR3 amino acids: CASSIDPDLEEYTEAFF. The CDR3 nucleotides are TGTGCCAGTAGTATAGACCCAGATCTGGAGGAATACACTGAAGCTTTCTTT. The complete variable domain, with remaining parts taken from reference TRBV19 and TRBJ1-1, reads DGGITQSPKYLFRKEGQNVTLSCEQNLNHDAMYWYRQDPGQGLRLIYYSQIVNDFQKGDIAEGYSVSREKKESFPLTVTSAQKNPTAFYLCASSIDPDLEEYTEAFFGQGTRLTVV.